Listed below are T cell receptor beta chains from one sample, sequenced in a study of CD8+CD57+ T cells in acquired aplastic anemia. TCRdb reprocessed the reads via MiXCR and lists one record per CDR3 protein. The sample has 200,000 to 250,000 distinct CDR3 sequences, around 63% seen once; the top ten hold over 25%. Source material: sorted CD4+, CD8+, or CD8+CD57+ T cells (not recorded which) from PBMCs. These receptors all come from a human donor in good health. Each CDR3 is given without its conserved first and last residue. A D gene is named only where the DNA matches it firmly.

j_call	v_call	d_call	cdr3_aa
TRBJ1-4	TRBV7-9	TRBD1	ASSFDRTGRGEKLF
TRBJ1-3	TRBV7-2	NA	ASSLETGRRGNTIY
TRBJ2-1	TRBV7-2	NA	ASIPFRLGHNEQF
TRBJ2-1	TRBV10-3	TRBD2	AISELAGGEQF
TRBJ2-1	TRBV7-2	NA	ASSFEGPHNEQF
TRBJ1-2	TRBV24-1	NA	ATSDSRGGNGYT
TRBJ2-1	TRBV10-1	NA	ASSEVGANCLLLDVQF
TRBJ2-3	TRBV10-3	TRBD2	AISESGLAGALSTDTQY
TRBJ2-7	TRBV4-1	NA	ASSQVRSYEQY
TRBJ1-2	TRBV6-2/TRBV6-3	NA	ASSDPDGYT
TRBJ2-5	TRBV19	TRBD2	ASRPTSGTQETQY
TRBJ2-7	TRBV11-2	TRBD2	ASSARLAGSYEQY
TRBJ2-7	TRBV7-9	NA	ASSPNSLSYEQY
TRBJ2-5	TRBV15	NA	ATRSEEETQY
TRBJ1-2	TRBV9	NA	ASSAEGRAHGYT
TRBJ2-5	TRBV20-1	NA	SAKGAQETQY
TRBJ1-2	TRBV4-2	NA	ASSQGSARANYGYT
TRBJ2-7	TRBV24-1	NA	AATWIAGPPEQY
TRBJ1-6	TRBV7-2	NA	ASSLVPGLGSPLH
TRBJ2-5	TRBV20-1	NA	SARDLLETQY
TRBJ1-2	TRBV7-6	NA	ASSLAGEVFGYT
TRBJ2-3	TRBV27	NA	ASRGWVKDTQY
TRBJ2-7	TRBV10-2	NA	ASNLSGAEEQY
TRBJ2-7	TRBV12-3/TRBV12-4	NA	ASSSANYEQY
TRBJ1-5	TRBV6-6	NA	ASSRRADQPQH
TRBJ2-1	TRBV29-1	NA	SVVTEAYNEQS
TRBJ2-7	TRBV2	TRBD1	ASRSGTGLIEQY
TRBJ2-2	TRBV5-4	TRBD1	ASSLLTGGDTGELF
TRBJ2-1	TRBV7-6	NA	ASSLAQAGNEQF
TRBJ1-1	TRBV29-1	NA	SVEVWARELEAF
TRBJ1-5	TRBV9	NA	ASSVGPNQPQH
TRBJ1-1	TRBV5-1	NA	ASSKGGSSMNTEAF
TRBJ2-3	TRBV24-1	NA	ATSPSGTQHTDTQY
TRBJ1-5	TRBV27	TRBD1	ASSLSRTGGGQPQH
TRBJ2-5	TRBV24-1	TRBD1	ATSDLPGQGVGETQY
TRBJ2-5	TRBV20-1	NA	SARGGWHQY
TRBJ1-1	TRBV11-2	TRBD1	ASSSSWTGAMNTEAF
TRBJ2-7	TRBV7-9	NA	ASSPGGASSYEQY
TRBJ2-7	TRBV7-9	NA	ASSLVSGAYEQY
TRBJ2-7	TRBV7-8	NA	ASSLARGVDYEQY
TRBJ1-6	TRBV2	TRBD1	ASMVLQGASPLH
TRBJ2-1	TRBV25-1	NA	ARGLPADNEQF
TRBJ2-7	TRBV7-3	NA	ASRLEPGSHEQY
TRBJ1-3	TRBV7-9	NA	ASSLDGERESPRNTIY
TRBJ1-2	TRBV9	NA	ASSAAGGNSYT
TRBJ2-7	TRBV6-5	NA	ATSLRDTLLYEQY
TRBJ2-3	TRBV19	TRBD2	ASSKVAGGVDTQY
TRBJ1-4	TRBV18	NA	ASSPAGATNEKLF
TRBJ1-4	TRBV5-5	TRBD1	ASSTTDRVTNEKLF
TRBJ2-1	TRBV7-3	NA	ASSLSPHGLDEQF